This T cell receptor beta chain emerged from a study of T-cell memory formation after mild COVID-19. One entry per CDR3 protein, called by TCRdb with MiXCR from the 5' RACE reads. The top ten clones hold 8.4% of a sample with fewer than 700,000 distinct CDR3 sequences, about 20% of them seen once. The study's findings and limits: Whether second-wave clones peaking at day 37 were SARS-CoV-2 specific went unconfirmed. The study found contracting CD4+ clones mainly in CM and EM and contracting CD8+ clones in EMRA.

This clonotype showed up just a few times. What it recognizes is unknown. The germline CDR1 and CDR2 sequences are SNHLY and FYNNEI. The ends lost 4 bases at V and 4 bases at J; junction bases unmatched: 5. The CDR3 runs to 16 residues. The chain joins TRBV2 to TRBJ2-2; 11 nucleotides agree with TRBD1. This TCR came from an adult woman who had mild COVID-19 (a few samples of this study predate the infection). Cell type and time point are not known. What was sequenced was PBMCs or a T cell subset sorted from them (not recorded which). As DNA, the CDR3 is TGTGCCAGCAGTGGGTACGGGACAGGGGGCACCGGGGAGCTGTTTTTT. The encoded protein is CASSGYGTGGTGELFF.